The sample holds many counts of the clone carrying this T cell receptor beta chain. This entry comes from a study of early T cells in non-severe SARS-CoV-2 infection. TCRdb processed the 5' RACE reads anew with MiXCR; each CDR3 protein has one entry. The table includes more than 50,000 distinct CDR3 sequences, less than 15% detected once. Source: whole blood, taken at baseline. This TCR came from an adult who was a healthcare worker with PCR-confirmed SARS-CoV-2 infection or an uninfected control (not recorded which).

The CDR3 spells CASSSGRINEKLFF. Here the CDR3 DNA reads TGTGCCAGCAGCTCGGGCAGGATTAATGAAAAACTGTTTTTT. This chain connects TRBV7-6 to TRBJ1-4; D is undetermined. The length of the CDR3 is 14 residues. The germline V and J ends were trimmed by 4 bases and 4 bases, with 10 bases remaining between them. CDR1 SGHVS and CDR2 FNYEAQ come from the germline V gene.